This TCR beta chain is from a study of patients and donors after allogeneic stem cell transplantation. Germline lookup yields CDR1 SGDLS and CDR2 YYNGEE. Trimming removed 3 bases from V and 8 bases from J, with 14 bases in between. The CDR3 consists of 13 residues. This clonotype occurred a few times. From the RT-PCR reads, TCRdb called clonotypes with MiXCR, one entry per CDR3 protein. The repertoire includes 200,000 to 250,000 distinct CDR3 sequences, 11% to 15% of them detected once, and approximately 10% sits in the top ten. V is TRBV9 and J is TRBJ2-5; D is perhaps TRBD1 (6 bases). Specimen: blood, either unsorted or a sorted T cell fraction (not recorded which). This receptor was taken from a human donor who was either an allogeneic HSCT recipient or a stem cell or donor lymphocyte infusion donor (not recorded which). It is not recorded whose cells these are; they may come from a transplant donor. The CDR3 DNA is TGTGCCAGCAGCGCCGGACAGTTGGCCACCCAGTACTTC. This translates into CASSAGQLATQYF.